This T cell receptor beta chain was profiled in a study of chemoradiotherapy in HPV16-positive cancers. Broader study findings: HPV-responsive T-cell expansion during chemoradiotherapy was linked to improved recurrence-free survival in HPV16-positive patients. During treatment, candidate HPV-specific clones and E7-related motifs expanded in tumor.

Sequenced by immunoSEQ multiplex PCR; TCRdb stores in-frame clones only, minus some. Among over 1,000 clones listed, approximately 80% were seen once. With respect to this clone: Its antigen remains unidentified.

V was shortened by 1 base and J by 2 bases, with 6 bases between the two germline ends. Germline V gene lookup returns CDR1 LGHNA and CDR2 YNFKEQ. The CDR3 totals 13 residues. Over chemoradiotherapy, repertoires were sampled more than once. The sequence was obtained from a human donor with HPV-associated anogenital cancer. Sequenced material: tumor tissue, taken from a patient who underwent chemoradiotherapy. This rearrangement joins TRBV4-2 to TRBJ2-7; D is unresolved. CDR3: CASSQGGPYEQYF. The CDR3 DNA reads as TGTGCCAGCAGCCAAGGGGGTCCCTACGAGCAGTACTTC.